Below, 26 T cell receptor beta chains from the same sample are listed, as sequenced in a study of response to subunit inactivated influenza vaccine. TCRdb re-called the RT-PCR reads through MiXCR, storing one row per CDR3 protein. The table includes 300,000 to 350,000 distinct CDR3 sequences, roughly 20% detected once. This specimen consisted of PBMCs from blood, obtained less than 22 months after vaccination. The receptors originated from a man aged 45 to 70 who received an inactivated influenza vaccine.

The V and J genes are TRBV12-3 or TRBV12-4 and TRBJ2-2; maybe TRBD2 (5 bases). This CDR3 comprises 15 residues. V was clipped by 1 base and J by 4 bases, with 10 bases between them. CDR3 residues: CASSLGPGITGELFF. For the CDR3, the DNA is TGTGCCAGCAGTTTAGGTCCGGGGATCACCGGGGAGCTGTTTTTT.

This clonotype came up a few times. The chain recombines TRBV7-2 with TRBJ1-5, with TRBD1 matching over 7 bases. Germline V lookup: CDR1 SGHTA, CDR2 FQGNSA. With V trimmed by 5 bases and J by 7 bases, 5 bases remained unmatched. The length of the CDR3 is 13 residues. CDR3 residues: CASSLQGYQPQHF. In DNA, the CDR3 is TGTGCCAGCAGCCTACAGGGGTACCAGCCCCAGCATTTT.

The J gene is TRBJ1-4, the V gene TRBV7-9; TRBD1 might be the D (6 bases). Deletions cut 5 bases from V and 8 bases from J, with 15 bases between. Germline CDR1 is SEHNR and CDR2 is FQNEAQ (reference sequence). The CDR3 sequence is 14 residues long. CDR3 region: CASSIQGVGEKLFF. DNA of the CDR3: TGTGCCAGCAGCATACAGGGTGTAGGGGAAAAACTGTTTTTT.

Worth noting for this clonotype: In this CDR3 the conserved last residue, phenylalanine or tryptophan, is missing, so a read error is likely. The chain recombines TRBV7-2 with TRBJ1-3, with TRBD1 identical over 11 bases. V dropped 4 bases and J dropped 1; count of bases not matched to a gene: 3. The V gene's germline CDR1 is SGHTA and CDR2 FQGNSA. The CDR3 is made up of 16 amino acids. DNA of the CDR3: TGTGCCAGCAGCTCGGGACAGGGGGGGTCTGGAAACACCATATATTCT. Encoded protein: CASSSGQGGSGNTIYS.

The chain recombines TRBV24-1 with TRBJ2-1, with 8 bases matching TRBD2. Germline assignment: CDR1 KGHDR and CDR2 SFDVKD. The length of the CDR3 is 15 residues. Losses at the gene ends were 4 bases for V and 3 bases for J; bases not matched to a gene: 4. The CDR3, as DNA: TGTGCCACCAGTGAACCGGGACTAGGCTACAATGAGCAGTTCTTC. Its protein product is CATSEPGLGYNEQFF.

The genes are TRBV6-5 and TRBJ2-1; D gene unclear. The CDR3 runs to 11 residues. The ends were cut back, 6 bases at V and 10 bases at J, with 10 bases in the middle. Germline CDR1 reads MNHEY; CDR2 reads SVGAGI. The CDR3 region has the DNA TGTGCCAGCAGGTCCGTAATCGAGCAGTTCTTC. It is translated as CASRSVIEQFF.

The chain recombines TRBV3-1 with TRBJ1-2; D is perhaps TRBD1 (5 bases). Germline CDR1 LGHDT, CDR2 YNNKEL (reference sequence). V dropped 4 bases and J dropped 2 bases, with 23 bases sitting between them. The CDR3 contains 18 residues. CDR3 nucleotides: TGTGCCAGCAGCCGGGACCTGAATTATGGGCGGGGGAACTATGGCTACACCTTC. It specifies CASSRDLNYGRGNYGYTF. Full variable domain (missing parts from reference TRBV3-1 and TRBJ1-2): DTAVSQTPKYLVTQMGNDKSIKCEQNLGHDTMYWYKQDSKKFLKIMFSYNNKELIINETVPNRFSPKSPDKAHLNLHINSLELGDSAVYFCASSRDLNYGRGNYGYTFGSGTRLTVV.

This clonotype was seen only a few times. The chain has TRBV9 and TRBJ2-4; 10 bases fit TRBD2. V was clipped by 0 bases and J by 5 bases; unmatched bases: 2. CDR3 length: 15 residues. Germline V CDR1 and CDR2: SGDLS, YYNGEE. The CDR3 nucleotides read TGTGCCAGCAGCGTAGAAGGACTAGCGGAAAACATTCAGTACTTC. This codes for CASSVEGLAENIQYF.

CDR3 amino acids: CSVEDPRTGGYEQYF. DNA for the CDR3: TGCAGCGTTGAAGATCCCCGGACAGGGGGCTACGAGCAGTACTTC. This chain joins TRBV29-1 and TRBJ2-7; 10 nucleotides line up with TRBD1. Trimming removed 0 bases from V and 3 bases from J; junction bases left unmatched: 5. Looked up from germline, CDR1 is SQVTM and CDR2 is ANQGSEA. The CDR3 is 15 amino acids.

The V gene is TRBV20-1, the J gene TRBJ1-1; no reliable D call. Between the trimmed V and J ends, which lost 0 bases and 3 bases, there was a span of 8 bases. CDR3 length: 13 residues. Germline V gene lookup returns CDR1 DFQATT and CDR2 SNEGSKA (reference sequence). The CDR3 is CSAREGVDTEAFF. In DNA form, the CDR3 reads TGCAGTGCTAGAGAAGGCGTGGACACTGAAGCTTTCTTT.

This chain joins TRBV5-1 and TRBJ2-2; 13 bases agree with TRBD2. Trimming took 4 bases from V and 0 from J; bases not matched to a gene: 6. This CDR3 spans 18 amino acids. Per germline, CDR1 SGHRS and CDR2 YFSETQ. CDR3 DNA sequence: TGCGCCAGCAGCCGCGGACTAGCGGGGGCCTCGAACACCGGGGAGCTGTTTTTT. Its protein is CASSRGLAGASNTGELFF.

The rearrangement links TRBV25-1 to TRBJ2-5, with D possibly being TRBD2 (5 bases). This CDR3 is 12 amino acids long. CDR1 and CDR2 (germline): MGHDK, SYGVNS. Trimming pared 3 bases from V and 5 bases from J, leaving 7 bases between. CDR3 nucleotide sequence: TGTGCCAGCAGTGAGGGCGGGGAGACCCAGTACTTC. It yields the protein CASSEGGETQYF.

The sample holds a few counts of this clonotype. V is TRBV5-1 and J is TRBJ2-1; TRBD1 matches 9 bases. V lost 5 bases, J lost 8 bases, and 11 bases stayed unmatched. The germline V gene has CDR1 SGHRS and CDR2 YFSETQ. The CDR3 spans 15 residues. In DNA, the CDR3 is TGCGCCAGCAGTATCGACAGGGGGGGAAGCGATGAGCAGTTCTTC. Its protein product is CASSIDRGGSDEQFF.

This clonotype was seen at least ten times. The rearrangement links TRBV4-2 to TRBJ1-2; weak D call: TRBD1 (5 bases). The CDR3 length is 19 residues. CDR1 LGHNA and CDR2 YNFKEQ come from the germline V gene. Trimming pared 1 base from V and 5 bases from J, leaving 26 bases between. DNA for the CDR3: TGTGCCAGCAGCCAAGTGCTAATTCCAGACCCGGGGAGGGGATATGGCTACACCTTC. Translated, it gives CASSQVLIPDPGRGYGYTF.

This clonotype has a handful of counts. The CDR3 bases are TGTGCCATTTTTAGCAGCATCTCCTACGAGCAGTACTTC. Protein: CAIFSSISYEQYF. V gene TRBV2 combines with J gene TRBJ2-7; D remains unclear. The CDR3 is made up of 13 amino acids. Germline V gene data show CDR1 as SNHLY and CDR2 as FYNNEI. V was trimmed by 10 bases and J by 0 bases, leaving 13 bases between them.

The V call is TRBV28, the J call TRBJ1-2, with TRBD1 as a possible D gene (6 bases). The CDR3 sequence is 12 residues long. V was clipped by 3 bases and J by 8 bases, with 10 bases between them. In germline, CDR1 is MDHEN, CDR2 SYDVKM. The CDR3: CASSFAQGGYTF. CDR3 DNA: TGTGCCAGCAGTTTTGCCCAGGGGGGCTACACCTTC.

This clonotype was seen at least ten times. The V and J genes are TRBV11-1 and TRBJ1-1; tentatively, D is TRBD1 (5 bases). Germline lookup yields CDR1 SGHAT and CDR2 FQDESV (reference sequence). The length of the CDR3 is 15 residues. V was cut by 5 bases and J by 0 bases, with 13 bases left in between. The CDR3 reads CASSRDSQMNTEAFF. CDR3 nucleotide sequence: TGTGCCAGCAGCCGAGACAGCCAGATGAACACTGAAGCTTTCTTT.

This clonotype was seen more than once but under ten times. The chain has TRBV20-1 and TRBJ2-2; TRBD1 aligns across 8 bases. The CDR3 contains 16 residues. Germline CDR1 is DFQATT and CDR2 is SNEGSKA (reference sequence). The junction had 8 bases not matched to a gene; V was cut back by 5 bases and J by 0 bases. Here the CDR3 DNA reads TGCAGTGCTTCCGGGACAGGATTTTCGAACACCGGGGAGCTGTTTTTT. Translated: CSASGTGFSNTGELFF.

This clonotype was seen a few times. The J gene is TRBJ2-1, the V gene TRBV7-9; 9 bases line up with TRBD2. The V gene end was trimmed by 10 bases and the J gene end by 5 bases; junction bases not matched to a gene: 12. The V gene's germline CDR1 is SEHNR and CDR2 FQNEAQ (reference sequence). The length of the CDR3 is 15 residues. As DNA, the CDR3 is TGTGCCATTCCTGGGCGGGAGGGCCGGAACAATGAGCAGTTCTTC. Translated, it gives CAIPGREGRNNEQFF.

This clonotype turned up a few times. The chain is built from TRBV6-1 and TRBJ1-4, with TRBD1 identical over 7 bases. The CDR3 runs 14 residues. V shed 8 bases and J 6 bases; nucleotides not matched to a gene: 9. Germline CDR1 reads MNHNS; CDR2 reads SASEGT. The CDR3 coding sequence is TGTGCCAGCCTACCCAGGGGGAACTATGAAAAACTGTTTTTT. Residues: CASLPRGNYEKLFF.

In the case of this clonotype: One end of the junction does not line up with germline, which may come from a read error. The chain carries TRBV5-4 and TRBJ1-3; D may be TRBD1 (6 bases). This CDR3 region has 16 residues. Per the germline V gene, CDR1 is SGHNT and CDR2 is YYREEE (reference sequence). CDR3 residues: CASGLDPQGSGNTIYF. The CDR3 DNA is TGTGCCAGCGGCTTAGACCCACAGGGCTCTGGAAACACCATATATTTT.

This clonotype was detected many times. The genes are TRBV6-2 or TRBV6-3 and TRBJ1-5; D may be TRBD1 (6 bases). V lost 2 bases and J lost 6, with 11 bases in between. The CDR3 runs to 14 residues. The germline V gene encodes CDR1 MNHEY and CDR2 SVGEGT. Written as DNA, the CDR3 is TGTGCCAGCAGTTACACAGGGCTTGGTCAGCCCCAGCATTTT. As protein: CASSYTGLGQPQHF.

V usage is TRBV12-3 or TRBV12-4 and J usage is TRBJ2-2; TRBD1 might be the D (6 bases). The CDR3 is 18 residues long. With 6 bases removed from V and 7 bases from J, the gap between germline ends came to 27 bases. The CDR3 DNA reads TGTGCCAGCAGCCTTCCAAGGGGGTGGAAAAAAGCTTACGGGGAGCTGTTTTTT. The encoded protein is CASSLPRGWKKAYGELFF.

The genes are TRBV19 and TRBJ2-7, with D possibly being TRBD2 (5 bases). V lost 5 bases, J lost 3 bases, and 11 bases lay in between. Germline values: CDR1 LNHDA, CDR2 SQIVND (reference sequence). The CDR3 runs to 13 residues. The CDR3 region is CASSPGKIYEQYF. CDR3 sequence (DNA): TGTGCCAGTAGTCCCGGGAAAATCTACGAGCAGTACTTC.

In this sample, this clonotype turned up once. CDR3 coding DNA: TGCGCCAGCAGCCAAAGTATGCGGGGGGCTCGGGAGACCCAGTACTTC. Its translation is CASSQSMRGARETQYF. The genes are TRBV5-1 and TRBJ2-5; TRBD2 matches 8 bases. V was clipped by 4 bases and J by 5 bases; unmatched bases: 13. Looked up from germline, CDR1 is SGHRS and CDR2 is YFSETQ. This CDR3 has 16 residues.

This sequence joins TRBV15 and TRBJ2-5; no definite D call. Trimming stripped 3 bases from V and 0 bases from J, with 14 bases between. The germline V gene encodes CDR1 LNHNV and CDR2 YYDKDF (reference sequence). CDR3 length: 16 amino acids. The CDR3 DNA follows: TGTGCCACCAGCAGTGATGCGACGGTTTACCAAGAGACCCAGTACTTC. Its translation: CATSSDATVYQETQYF.